This T cell receptor beta chain was identified during a study of spatial heterogeneity in lung cancer. As for the study in general: Sequencing consistently turned up more beta-chain sequences than alpha-chain sequences. Study-wide results and limits: Compared with follow-up, resection was when ubiquitous expanded tumor TCRs appeared in blood more.

The V end lost 10 bases, the J end lost 5 bases, and 8 bases lay between the germline ends. Germline-derived CDR1 and CDR2 are MDHEN and SYDVKM. The CDR3 loop spans 10 amino acids. Individually, TCR cDNA molecules were each labelled with a unique molecular identifier. TCRdb fed the 5' RACE reads into MiXCR, producing one record per CDR3 protein. Of nearly 15,000 distinct CDR3 sequences in the sample, 6.5% to 8.5% are singletons; the top ten hold 33%. The time point denotes: sample taken at primary tumor resection. Tumor, nontumor lung or frozen PBMC supplied whole RNA, sequenced without sorting. 72 TRACERx patients with early, untreated non-small cell lung cancer donated samples. By proportion, this clonotype is medium-sized. What it recognizes is unknown.

This material consisted of PBMCs, taken at surgery. This TCR was recovered from a female donor with early-stage non-small cell lung cancer. This chain uses TRBV28 with TRBJ1-2; no definite D call. The CDR3 protein is CANHWYGYTF. Here the CDR3 DNA reads TGTGCCAACCATTGGTATGGCTACACCTTC.